This record looks at one TCR beta chain sequence and its context. Antigen specificity is unknown. The sample is drawn from a study of T cells in Graves' hyperthyroidism and ophthalmopathy. Study findings and constraints: A median around 6 months before onset, the model predicted ophthalmopathy.

Amplified TCR beta CDR3 regions derived from RNA transcripts. First-round RT-PCR targeting the TCR CDR3 was performed with the HTBI primer set. TCRdb passed the multiplex PCR reads through MiXCR, listing each CDR3 protein once. Among approximately 260,000 distinct CDR3 sequences, 12% to 15% were seen once, and the ten largest hold under 35%. Diagnosis relied on clinical symptoms, serum thyroxine and TRAb, thyroid ultrasound and orbital computed tomography. Isolation of PBMCs was performed on 8.5 to 10 ml fresh peripheral blood. Germline lookup yields CDR1 LNHDA and CDR2 SQIVND (reference sequence). The CDR3 has 16 amino acids. Losses at the gene ends were 7 bases for V and 2 bases for J; bases not matched to a gene: 14.

The rearrangement joins TRBV19 to TRBJ2-7, with 7 bases lining up with TRBD1. The sequenced material came from blood. This receptor was identified in a woman between 50 and 59 years old with Graves' hyperthyroidism that later progressed to Graves' ophthalmopathy. CDR3 DNA sequence: TGTGCCAGTACCCATCACCTGACAGGGTCTACCTACGAGCAGTACTTC. This gives the protein CASTHHLTGSTYEQYF.